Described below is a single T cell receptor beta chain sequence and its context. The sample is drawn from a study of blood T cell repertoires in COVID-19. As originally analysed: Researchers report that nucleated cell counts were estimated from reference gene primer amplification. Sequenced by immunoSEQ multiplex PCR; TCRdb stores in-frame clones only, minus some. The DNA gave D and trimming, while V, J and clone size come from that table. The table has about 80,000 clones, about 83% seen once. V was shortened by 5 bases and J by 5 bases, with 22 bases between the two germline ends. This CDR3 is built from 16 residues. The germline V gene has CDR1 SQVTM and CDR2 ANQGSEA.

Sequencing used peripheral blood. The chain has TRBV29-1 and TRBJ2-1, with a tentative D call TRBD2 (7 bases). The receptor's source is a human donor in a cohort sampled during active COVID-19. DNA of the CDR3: TGCAGCGTTTTGACTAGCACAATTAGGGGGGACAATGAGCAGTTCTTC. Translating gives CSVLTSTIRGDNEQFF.